The next 31 T cell receptor beta chains were all read from a single sample in a study of control samples from healthy donors and cancer patients. Generated by immunoSEQ multiplex PCR, the TCRdb table keeps only in-frame clones and is missing some. The table records 100,000 to 150,000 clones, 75% to 95% of them present only once. Sequencing input: blood. The source is a man younger than 35 in good health.

This chain links TRBV5-1 with TRBJ1-4, with D perhaps matching TRBD1 (6 bases). Germline assignment: CDR1 SGHRS and CDR2 YFSETQ. V was cut by 5 bases and J by 8 bases, with 16 bases left in between. The CDR3 extends over 14 amino acids. Written as DNA, the CDR3 is TGCGCCAGCAGGTCGGGCAGGCAGGGGGAAAAACTGTTTTTT. This codes for CASRSGRQGEKLFF.

This clone appeared a single time. The chain links TRBV29-1 to TRBJ1-2, with TRBD1 matching 8 bases. V lost 6 bases to trimming and J lost 8 bases; unmatched junction nucleotides: 8. The length of the CDR3 is 12 residues. Germline V CDR1 and CDR2: SQVTM, ANQGSEA. CDR3 residues: CSVTGTGNGYTF. CDR3 DNA: TGCAGCGTAACCGGGACAGGCAACGGCTACACCTTC.

This clone came up a few times. V and J are TRBV11-2 and TRBJ2-2; D remains unclear. Trimming took 5 bases from V and 5 from J, leaving 3 bases between them. Germline V CDR1 and CDR2: SGHAT, FQNNGV. This CDR3 comprises 11 residues. The CDR3 sequence is CASSMTGELFF. The CDR3 coding sequence is TGTGCCAGCAGCATGACCGGGGAGCTGTTTTTT.

This chain uses TRBV2 with TRBJ2-7; D assignment may be TRBD1 or TRBD2 (6 bases each). Germline V gene data show CDR1 as SNHLY and CDR2 as FYNNEI. This CDR3 is 15 amino acids long. V was clipped by 4 bases and J by 3 bases, with 16 bases between them. DNA for the CDR3: TGTGCCAGCAGTGGAGGGGGGCAGCGATACTACGAGCAGTACTTC. This sequence encodes CASSGGGQRYYEQYF. Full variable domain (missing parts from reference TRBV2 and TRBJ2-7): EPEVTQTPSHQVTQMGQEVILRCVPISNHLYFYWYRQILGQKVEFLVSFYNNEISEKSEIFDDQFSVERPDGSNFTLKIRSTKLEDSAMYFCASSGGGQRYYEQYFGPGTRLTVT.

The chain uses TRBV5-4 and TRBJ2-3; D is undetermined. The CDR3 spans 14 residues. Trimming took 0 bases from V and 0 from J, leaving 5 bases between them. Germline loops: CDR1 SGHNT, CDR2 YYREEE (reference sequence). The CDR3 reads CASSLDGSTDTQYF. The CDR3 DNA reads as TGTGCCAGCAGCTTGGATGGCAGCACAGATACGCAGTATTTT.

The rearrangement joins TRBV2 to TRBJ1-5; TRBD1 might be the D (5 bases). The germline V and J ends were trimmed by 4 bases and 4 bases, with 8 bases remaining between them. The CDR3 has 13 amino acids. Germline CDR1 SNHLY, CDR2 FYNNEI. The CDR3 loop reads CASSGDWNQPQHF. The CDR3 DNA is TGTGCCAGCAGTGGGGACTGGAATCAGCCCCAGCATTTT.

This rearrangement joins TRBV27 to TRBJ1-1; D is perhaps TRBD1 (6 bases). The CDR3 totals 14 residues. V lost 0 bases and J 6 bases, leaving 11 bases between the germline ends. Germline-derived CDR1 and CDR2 are MNHEY and SMNVEV (reference sequence). The CDR3 bases are TGTGCCAGCAGTTTATCGAGGGGGGACTCTGAAGCTTTCTTT. It codes for CASSLSRGDSEAFF.

At least ten counts were recorded for this clone. In DNA, the CDR3 is TGTGCTAGTGGTCCCGGCTTCAGCTCCTACGAGCAGTACTTC. Its translation: CASGPGFSSYEQYF. The chain has TRBV12-5 and TRBJ2-7, with D unresolved. This CDR3 has 14 amino acids. Trimming removed 5 bases at V and 0 bases at J, with 11 bases between. Germline-derived CDR1 and CDR2 are LGHNT and FRNRAP.

The chain links TRBV2 to TRBJ2-5; D unresolved. The CDR3 totals 14 residues. Looked up from germline, CDR1 is SNHLY and CDR2 is FYNNEI. With 1 base removed from V and 2 bases from J, the gap between germline ends came to 8 bases. The CDR3 DNA is TGTGCCAGCAGTGAAGACATACTACAAGAGACCCAGTACTTC. Its translation is CASSEDILQETQYF.

The V and J genes are TRBV6-5 and TRBJ2-7; D is unclear. The CDR3 has 13 residues. V lost 11 bases and J 0 bases, leaving 14 bases between the germline ends. Per the germline V gene, CDR1 is MNHEY and CDR2 is SVGAGI. CDR3 DNA sequence: TGTGCCTCTAGGAAGGCGAGCTCCTACGAGCAGTACTTC. Encoded protein: CASRKASSYEQYF.

The CDR3 region has the DNA TGTGCCTGGAGTCTCTGGGACAGGGGAAGCGATACGCAGTATTTT. Its protein is CAWSLWDRGSDTQYF. The chain is built from TRBV30 and TRBJ2-3, with 10 positions matching TRBD1. The CDR3 loop spans 15 amino acids. V shed 2 bases, J shed 6 bases, and the junction held 8 bases outside the gene matches. The germline V gene encodes CDR1 GTSNPN and CDR2 SVGIG (reference sequence).

V usage is TRBV11-2 and J usage is TRBJ2-7; D gene ambiguous. Deletions cut 0 bases from V and 2 bases from J, with 8 bases between. The CDR3 length is 14 residues. The germline CDR1 and CDR2 sequences are SGHAT and FQNNGV. The CDR3 reads CASSLEWGTYEQYF. Here the CDR3 DNA reads TGTGCCAGCAGCTTAGAGTGGGGAACCTACGAGCAGTACTTC.

The chain links TRBV28 to TRBJ1-6; D gene ambiguous. The germline V gene encodes CDR1 MDHEN and CDR2 SYDVKM. The CDR3 runs 15 residues. V lost 4 bases, J lost 10 bases, and 17 bases lay in between. The CDR3 sequence: CASSYRLASGSPLHF. In DNA, the CDR3 is TGTGCCAGCAGTTATCGGCTCGCGTCGGGGTCACCCCTCCACTTT.

The chain employs TRBV15 and TRBJ1-2, with D maybe TRBD1 (5 bases). Germline V gene sequence: CDR1 LNHNV, CDR2 YYDKDF (reference sequence). The V gene lost 3 bases and the J gene lost 8 bases, with 10 bases spanning the gap. CDR3 length equals 12 residues. In DNA, the CDR3 is TGTGCCACCAGCAGGGGGGATTTCGGCTACACCTTC. This translates into CATSRGDFGYTF.

This rearrangement joins TRBV30 to TRBJ1-4; 9 nucleotides match TRBD1. The CDR3 covers 13 residues. Germline CDR1 and CDR2: GTSNPN and SVGIG (reference sequence). Trimming removed 4 bases from V and 8 bases from J; junction bases left unmatched: 5. The CDR3 DNA reads as TGTGCCTGGACGGACAGGGGCGGAGAAAAACTGTTTTTT. Translating gives CAWTDRGGEKLFF.

V gene TRBV14 combines with J gene TRBJ2-7, with D maybe TRBD1 (5 bases). V was cut by 11 bases and J by 3 bases, with 14 bases left in between. The CDR3 is 12 amino acids. CDR1 and CDR2 (germline): SGHDN, FVKESK. DNA for the CDR3: TGTGCCTGCTCCAGGGTCGGCTACGAGCAGTACTTC. Protein: CACSRVGYEQYF.

The chain recombines TRBV2 with TRBJ2-1; D might be TRBD1 or TRBD2, each matching 5 bases. Looked up from germline, CDR1 is SNHLY and CDR2 is FYNNEI. This CDR3 has 14 residues. The ends were cut back, 3 bases at V and 7 bases at J, with 13 bases in the middle. Here the CDR3 reads CASSDELAGNEQFF. The CDR3 nucleotides are TGTGCCAGCAGTGATGAGCTAGCAGGGAATGAGCAGTTCTTC.

V is TRBV19 and J is TRBJ1-4, with D possibly TRBD1 on 6 matching bases. Germline V gives CDR1 LNHDA, CDR2 SQIVND (reference sequence). CDR3 size: 15 residues. V lost 8 bases, J lost 5 bases, and 18 bases lay in between. In DNA form, the CDR3 reads TGTGCCAGTGATGACATCGGGAGGGGGAATGAAAAACTGTTTTTT. Translation: CASDDIGRGNEKLFF.

The rearrangement links TRBV3-1 (or the pseudogene TRBV3-2) to TRBJ1-2, with 7 bases identical to TRBD1. The CDR3 has 14 residues. Germline lookup yields CDR1 LGHDT and CDR2 YNNKEL (reference sequence). Trimming removed 2 bases from V and 4 bases from J; junction bases left unmatched: 4. Here the CDR3 reads CASSQMGQPYGYTF. CDR3 sequence (DNA): TGTGCCAGCAGCCAAATGGGACAGCCCTATGGCTACACCTTC.

In the case of this clone: At the DNA level, this CDR3 is encoded by other sequences in the same sample as well. The rearrangement uses TRBV7-9 and TRBJ1-2; weak D call: TRBD1 (6 bases). Per germline, CDR1 SEHNR and CDR2 FQNEAQ (reference sequence). The CDR3 runs 16 residues. Trimming shortened V by 3 bases and J by 3 bases, and 17 bases separated the two germline ends. CDR3 amino acids: CASSFPGQGSDYGYTF. In nucleotides, the CDR3 is TGTGCCAGCAGCTTCCCTGGCCAGGGGTCGGACTATGGCTACACCTTC.

The V and J genes are TRBV6-5 and TRBJ2-7; 9 positions match TRBD2. Germline CDR1 MNHEY, CDR2 SVGAGI. Trimming removed 8 bases from V and 2 bases from J; junction bases left unmatched: 4. The CDR3 has 13 amino acids. The CDR3: CASVASGAYEQYF. CDR3 in DNA: TGTGCCAGCGTGGCTAGCGGGGCCTACGAGCAGTACTTC.

This clone was seen once. The chain links TRBV7-2 to TRBJ2-2; D remains ambiguous. CDR3 length: 13 amino acids. V was shortened by 6 bases and J by 5 bases, with 10 bases between the two germline ends. The germline CDR1 and CDR2 sequences are SGHTA and FQGNSA. CDR3 loop: CASSSGQTGELFF. The DNA for the CDR3 is TGTGCCAGCAGTTCCGGGCAGACCGGGGAGCTGTTTTTT.

This clone was recorded once. The V gene is TRBV27, the J gene TRBJ1-2; 9 positions agree with TRBD1. The CDR3 has 13 residues. The germline CDR1 and CDR2 sequences are MNHEY and SMNVEV (reference sequence). The J segment lost 14 bases and the V segment lost 4 bases, leaving 11 bases of the junction unmatched. CDR3 residues: CASSSEGQGPVTF. The DNA of the CDR3 is TGTGCCAGCAGTTCCGAGGGACAGGGTCCTGTTACCTTC.

This chain joins TRBV4-1 and TRBJ2-7; D gene unclear. Per the germline V gene, CDR1 is MGHRA and CDR2 is YSYEKL. The CDR3 consists of 14 residues. V gave up 0 bases and J gave up 0 bases, with 6 bases separating them. CDR3 region: CASSQDRTSYEQYF. DNA of the CDR3: TGCGCCAGCAGCCAAGATCGGACCTCCTACGAGCAGTACTTC.

The rearrangement joins TRBV6-1 to TRBJ1-2; the match to TRBD1 covers 7 bases. The CDR3 spans 15 residues. Germline V lookup: CDR1 MNHNS, CDR2 SASEGT. V dropped 1 base and J dropped 7; count of bases not matched to a gene: 9. CDR3 sequence reads: CASSEDLGTVGGYTF. The CDR3 DNA reads TGTGCCAGCAGTGAAGATCTCGGGACAGTTGGTGGCTACACCTTC.

This chain joins TRBV27 and TRBJ1-1, with D perhaps TRBD1 (5 bases). The V and J ends lost 0 bases and 4 bases respectively, with 12 bases between them. Germline CDR1 and CDR2: MNHEY and SMNVEV (reference sequence). The CDR3 has 15 amino acids. The CDR3, as DNA: TGTGCCAGCAGTTTATCGGGGGGGGTCGGCACTGAAGCTTTCTTT. Its translation is CASSLSGGVGTEAFF.

V is TRBV5-6 and J is TRBJ1-2; unclear D gene. V was clipped by 0 bases and J by 0 bases, with 9 bases between them. This CDR3 spans 15 amino acids. Looked up from germline, CDR1 is SGHDT and CDR2 is YYEEEE. The CDR3 sequence: CASSLVGESNYGYTF. The CDR3 bases are TGTGCCAGCAGCTTGGTGGGCGAATCTAACTATGGCTACACCTTC.

The chain couples TRBV2 to TRBJ1-1; no firm D call. CDR3 length: 14 amino acids. CDR1 SNHLY and CDR2 FYNNEI come from the germline V gene. V gave up 6 bases and J gave up 1 base, with 12 bases separating them. The CDR3 is CASRISRRNTEAFF. The CDR3 DNA is TGTGCCAGCAGGATTTCCCGACGGAACACTGAAGCTTTCTTT.

This chain connects TRBV5-1 to TRBJ2-1, with a possible D match to TRBD2 (6 bases). Trimming stripped 3 bases from V and 7 bases from J, with 17 bases between. The germline V gene encodes CDR1 SGHRS and CDR2 YFSETQ. This CDR3 contains 15 residues. The CDR3 nucleotides read TGCGCCAGCAGCTACCGGGACGGGGGATTGAATGAGCAGTTCTTC. Its translation is CASSYRDGGLNEQFF.

The count of this clone is one. V gene TRBV19 combines with J gene TRBJ2-1; D is perhaps TRBD2 (6 bases). Trimming pared 7 bases from V and 0 bases from J, leaving 16 bases between. There are 16 residues in the CDR3. Germline lookup yields CDR1 LNHDA and CDR2 SQIVND (reference sequence). The CDR3 nucleotides read TGTGCCAGTAAGGGTGCTAGCGCTAACTCCTACAATGAGCAGTTCTTC. This codes for CASKGASANSYNEQFF.

The V and J genes are TRBV29-1 and TRBJ2-1; 7 bases fit TRBD1. CDR1 is SQVTM and CDR2 is ANQGSEA in the germline V gene. This CDR3 has 13 amino acids. With 7 bases clipped from V and 8 bases from J, the junction kept 11 bases outside the gene matches. As DNA, the CDR3 is TGCAGCGCAGGGGGAAGCAGGGGCGATGAGCAGTTCTTC. Translation: CSAGGSRGDEQFF.